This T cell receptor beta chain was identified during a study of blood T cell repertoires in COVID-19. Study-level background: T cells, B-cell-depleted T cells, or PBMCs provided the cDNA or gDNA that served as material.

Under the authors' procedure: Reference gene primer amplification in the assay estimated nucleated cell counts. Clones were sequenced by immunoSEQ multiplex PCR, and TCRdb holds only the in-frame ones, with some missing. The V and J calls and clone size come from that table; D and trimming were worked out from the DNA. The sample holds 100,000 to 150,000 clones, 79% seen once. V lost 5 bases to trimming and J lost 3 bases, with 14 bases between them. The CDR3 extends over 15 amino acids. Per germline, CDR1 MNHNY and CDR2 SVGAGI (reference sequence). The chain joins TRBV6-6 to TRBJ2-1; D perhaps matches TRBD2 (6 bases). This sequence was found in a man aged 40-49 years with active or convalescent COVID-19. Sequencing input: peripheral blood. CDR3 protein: CASSPALAFYNEQFF. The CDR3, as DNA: TGTGCCAGCAGTCCCGCACTAGCATTCTACAATGAGCAGTTCTTC.